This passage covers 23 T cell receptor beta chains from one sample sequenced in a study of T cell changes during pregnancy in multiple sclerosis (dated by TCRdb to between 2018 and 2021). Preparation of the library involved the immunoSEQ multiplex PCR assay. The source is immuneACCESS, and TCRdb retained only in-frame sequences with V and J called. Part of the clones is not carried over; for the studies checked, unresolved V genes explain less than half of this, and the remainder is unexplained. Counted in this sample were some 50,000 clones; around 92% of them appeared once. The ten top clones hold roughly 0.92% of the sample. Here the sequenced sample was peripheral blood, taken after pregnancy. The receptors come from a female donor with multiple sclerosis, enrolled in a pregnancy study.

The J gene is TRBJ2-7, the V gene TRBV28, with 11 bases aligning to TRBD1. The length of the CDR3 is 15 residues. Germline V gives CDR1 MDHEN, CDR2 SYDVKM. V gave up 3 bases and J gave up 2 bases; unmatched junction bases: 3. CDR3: CASSFQDRGPYEQYF. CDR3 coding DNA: TGTGCCAGCAGTTTTCAGGACAGGGGGCCCTACGAGCAGTACTTC.

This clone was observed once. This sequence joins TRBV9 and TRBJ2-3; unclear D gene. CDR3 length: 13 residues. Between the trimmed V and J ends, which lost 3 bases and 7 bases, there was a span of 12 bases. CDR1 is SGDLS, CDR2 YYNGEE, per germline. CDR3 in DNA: TGTGCCAGCAGCGATCGATTTGCTAATACGCAGTATTTT. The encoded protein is CASSDRFANTQYF.

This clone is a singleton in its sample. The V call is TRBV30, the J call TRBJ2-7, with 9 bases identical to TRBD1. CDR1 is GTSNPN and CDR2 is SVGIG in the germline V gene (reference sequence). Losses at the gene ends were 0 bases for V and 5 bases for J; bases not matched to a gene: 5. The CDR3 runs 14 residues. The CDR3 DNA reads TGTGCCTGGAGTGTAGGGACAGGGAACCACGAGCAGTACTTC. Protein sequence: CAWSVGTGNHEQYF.

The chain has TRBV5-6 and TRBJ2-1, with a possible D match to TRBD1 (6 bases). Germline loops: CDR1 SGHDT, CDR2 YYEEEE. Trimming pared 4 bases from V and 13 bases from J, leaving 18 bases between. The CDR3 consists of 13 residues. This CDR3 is CASSDRTVPRQFF. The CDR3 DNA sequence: TGTGCCAGCAGCGACCGGACAGTCCCCCGACAGTTCTTC.

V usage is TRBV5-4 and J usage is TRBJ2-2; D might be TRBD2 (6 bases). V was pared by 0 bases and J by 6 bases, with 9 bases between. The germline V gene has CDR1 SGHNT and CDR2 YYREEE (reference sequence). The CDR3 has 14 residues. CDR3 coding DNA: TGTGCCAGCAGCTTGGACGGGGGACCCGGGGAGCTGTTTTTT. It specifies CASSLDGGPGELFF.

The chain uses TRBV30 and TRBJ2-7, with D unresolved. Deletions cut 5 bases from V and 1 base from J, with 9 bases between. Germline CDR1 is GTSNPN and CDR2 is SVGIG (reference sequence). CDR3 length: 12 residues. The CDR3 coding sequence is TGTGCCTGGGGGCCCATTTCCTACGAGCAGTACTTC. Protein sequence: CAWGPISYEQYF.

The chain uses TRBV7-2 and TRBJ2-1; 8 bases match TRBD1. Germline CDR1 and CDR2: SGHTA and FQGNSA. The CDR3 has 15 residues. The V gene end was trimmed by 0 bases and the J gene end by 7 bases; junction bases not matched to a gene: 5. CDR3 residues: CASSLARGRMNEQFF. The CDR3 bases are TGTGCCAGCAGCTTAGCCAGGGGGCGGATGAATGAGCAGTTCTTC. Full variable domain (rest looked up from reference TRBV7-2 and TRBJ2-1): GAGVSQSPSNKVTEKGKDVELRCDPISGHTALYWYRQSLGQGLEFLIYFQGNSAPDKSGLPSDRFSAERTGGSVSTLTIQRTQQEDSAVYLCASSLARGRMNEQFFGPGTRLTVL.

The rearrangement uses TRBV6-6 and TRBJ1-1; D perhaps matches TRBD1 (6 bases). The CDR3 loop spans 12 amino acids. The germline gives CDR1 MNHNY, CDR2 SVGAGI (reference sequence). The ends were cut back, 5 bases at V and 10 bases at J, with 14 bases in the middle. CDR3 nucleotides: TGTGCCAGCAGTACTCGGGGAGGGGGAGCTTTCTTT. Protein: CASSTRGGGAFF.

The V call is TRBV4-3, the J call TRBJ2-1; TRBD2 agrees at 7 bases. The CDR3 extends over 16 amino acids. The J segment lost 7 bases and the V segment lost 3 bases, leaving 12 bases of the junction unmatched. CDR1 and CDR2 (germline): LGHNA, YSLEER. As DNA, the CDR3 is TGCGCCAGCAGCCAGCACCCTATTGAGGGAGGGAATGAGCAGTTCTTC. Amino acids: CASSQHPIEGGNEQFF.

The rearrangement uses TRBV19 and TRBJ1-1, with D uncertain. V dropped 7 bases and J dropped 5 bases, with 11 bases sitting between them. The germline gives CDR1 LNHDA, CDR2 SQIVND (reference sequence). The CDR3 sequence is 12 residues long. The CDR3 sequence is CASKRTATEAFF. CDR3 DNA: TGTGCCAGTAAACGTACAGCTACTGAAGCTTTCTTT. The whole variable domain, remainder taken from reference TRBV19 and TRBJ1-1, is DGGITQSPKYLFRKEGQNVTLSCEQNLNHDAMYWYRQDPGQGLRLIYYSQIVNDFQKGDIAEGYSVSREKKESFPLTVTSAQKNPTAFYLCASKRTATEAFFGQGTRLTVV.

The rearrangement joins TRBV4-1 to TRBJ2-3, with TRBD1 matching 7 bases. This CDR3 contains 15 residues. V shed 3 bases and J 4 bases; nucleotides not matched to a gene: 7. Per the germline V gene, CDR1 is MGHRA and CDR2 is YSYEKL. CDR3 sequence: CASSQRTGISDTQYF. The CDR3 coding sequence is TGCGCCAGCAGCCAGCGGACAGGTATTTCAGATACGCAGTATTTT.

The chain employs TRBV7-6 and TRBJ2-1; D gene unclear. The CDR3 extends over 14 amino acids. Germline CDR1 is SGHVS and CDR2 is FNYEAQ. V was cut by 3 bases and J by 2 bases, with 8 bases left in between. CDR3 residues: CASSFSGPYNEQFF. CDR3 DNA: TGTGCCAGCAGCTTTTCGGGTCCCTACAATGAGCAGTTCTTC.

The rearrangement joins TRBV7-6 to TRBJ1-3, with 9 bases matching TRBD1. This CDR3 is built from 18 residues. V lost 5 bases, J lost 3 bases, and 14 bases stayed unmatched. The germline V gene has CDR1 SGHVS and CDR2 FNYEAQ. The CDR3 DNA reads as TGTGCCAGCAGCCCCGGTCCCGGGACAGGGAGAGATGGAAACACCATATATTTT. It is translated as CASSPGPGTGRDGNTIYF.

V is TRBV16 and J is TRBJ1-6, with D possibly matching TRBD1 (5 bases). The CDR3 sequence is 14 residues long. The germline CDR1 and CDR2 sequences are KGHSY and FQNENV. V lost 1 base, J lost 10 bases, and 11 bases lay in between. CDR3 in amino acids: CASSQLGGASPLHF. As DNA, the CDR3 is TGTGCCAGCAGCCAATTAGGAGGGGCATCACCCCTCCACTTT.

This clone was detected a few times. CDR3 in amino acids: CATGQDNSPLHF. Here the CDR3 DNA reads TGTGCCACCGGACAGGATAATTCACCCCTCCACTTT. The chain has TRBV19 and TRBJ1-6; 7 nucleotides line up with TRBD1. V shed 10 bases, J shed 5 bases, and the junction held 2 bases outside the gene matches. Germline V gene data show CDR1 as LNHDA and CDR2 as SQIVND (reference sequence). The CDR3 length is 12 residues.

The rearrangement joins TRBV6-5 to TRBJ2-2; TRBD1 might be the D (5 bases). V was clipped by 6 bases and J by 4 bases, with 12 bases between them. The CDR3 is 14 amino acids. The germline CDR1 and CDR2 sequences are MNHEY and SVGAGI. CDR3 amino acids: CASSVLQGTGELFF. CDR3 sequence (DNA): TGTGCCAGCAGCGTACTCCAGGGCACCGGGGAGCTGTTTTTT.

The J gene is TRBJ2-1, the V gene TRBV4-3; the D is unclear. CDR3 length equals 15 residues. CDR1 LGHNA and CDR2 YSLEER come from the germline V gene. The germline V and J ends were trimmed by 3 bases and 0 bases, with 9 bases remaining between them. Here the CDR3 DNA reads TGCGCCAGCAGCCAGTCTGCGTACTCCTACAATGAGCAGTTCTTC. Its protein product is CASSQSAYSYNEQFF.

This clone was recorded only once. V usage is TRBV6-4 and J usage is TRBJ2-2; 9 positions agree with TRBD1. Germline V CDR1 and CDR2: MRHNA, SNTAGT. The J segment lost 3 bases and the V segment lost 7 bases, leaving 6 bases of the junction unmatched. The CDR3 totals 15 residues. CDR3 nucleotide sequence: TGTGCCAGCAAAGAGACAGGGGGAGACACCGGGGAGCTGTTTTTT. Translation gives CASKETGGDTGELFF.

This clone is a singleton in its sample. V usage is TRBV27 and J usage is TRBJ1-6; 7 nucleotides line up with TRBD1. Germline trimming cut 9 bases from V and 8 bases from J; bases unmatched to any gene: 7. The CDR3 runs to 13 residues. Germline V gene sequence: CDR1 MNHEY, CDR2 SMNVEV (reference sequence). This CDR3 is CASTGQNYSPLHF. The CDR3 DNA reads TGTGCCAGTACGGGACAGAACTATTCACCCCTCCACTTT.

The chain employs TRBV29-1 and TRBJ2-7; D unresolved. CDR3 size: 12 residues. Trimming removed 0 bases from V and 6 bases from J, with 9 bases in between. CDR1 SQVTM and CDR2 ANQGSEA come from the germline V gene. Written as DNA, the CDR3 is TGCAGCGTTGAAGACCGCCGAGGCGAGCAGTACTTC. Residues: CSVEDRRGEQYF.

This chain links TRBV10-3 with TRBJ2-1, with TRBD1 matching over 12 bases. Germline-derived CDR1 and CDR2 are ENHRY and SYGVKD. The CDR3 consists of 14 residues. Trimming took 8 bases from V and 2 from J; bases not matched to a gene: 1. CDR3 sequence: CAIGTGGAYNEQFF. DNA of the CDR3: TGTGCCATCGGGACAGGGGGCGCCTACAATGAGCAGTTCTTC.

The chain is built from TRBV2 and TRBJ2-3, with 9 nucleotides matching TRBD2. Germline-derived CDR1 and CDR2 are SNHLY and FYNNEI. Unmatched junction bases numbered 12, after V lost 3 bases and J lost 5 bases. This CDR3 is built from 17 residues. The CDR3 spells CASSDLRLAGNLDTQYF. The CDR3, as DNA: TGTGCCAGCAGTGACCTCCGCCTAGCGGGGAACTTAGATACGCAGTATTTT.

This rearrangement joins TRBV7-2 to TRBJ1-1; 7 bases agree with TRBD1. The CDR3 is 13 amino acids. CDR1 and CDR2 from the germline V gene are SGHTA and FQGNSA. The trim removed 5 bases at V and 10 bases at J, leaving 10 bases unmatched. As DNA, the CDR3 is TGTGCCAGCAGCCTCACAGGGGATCGTGGAGCTTTCTTT. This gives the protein CASSLTGDRGAFF.